This TCR beta chain appears in the sequencing data of a study of blood T cell repertoires in COVID-19. In the study overall: Samples representing acute and convalescent COVID-19 were sourced from the United States, Italy and Spain. Sample material is recorded as cDNA or gDNA derived from T cells, B-cell-depleted T cells, or PBMCs.

Germline V CDR1 and CDR2: LNHDA, SQIVND (reference sequence). V shed 2 bases and J shed 5 bases, with 15 bases lying between them. The CDR3 runs to 15 residues. This clone was counted once. Original analysis: Using reference gene primer amplification, nucleated cell counts were estimated. The table came from immunoSEQ multiplex PCR; TCRdb's copy has only in-frame clones and leaves some out. For V, J and clone size, that table is used; D and trimming come from the DNA. The sample yields under 200,000 clones, 88% seen once. Sample: peripheral blood. The V gene is TRBV19, the J gene TRBJ1-2; TRBD1 is a possible D gene (5 bases). The TCR originated in a man between 35 and 55 years old with active or convalescent COVID-19. CDR3 in DNA: TGTGCCAGTAGTATATATGTCAGGACACTTTATGGCTACACCTTC. Translation: CASSIYVRTLYGYTF.